The 22 T cell receptor beta chains listed next were all sequenced from one sample in a study of early T cells in non-severe SARS-CoV-2 infection. TCRdb reprocessed the 5' RACE reads with MiXCR, giving one entry per CDR3 protein. Among some 30,000 distinct CDR3 sequences listed, around 9% were seen once. The sequenced sample consisted of whole blood. These receptors all stem from an adult who was a healthcare worker with PCR-confirmed SARS-CoV-2 infection or an uninfected control (not recorded which).

This clonotype was observed many times. The chain recombines TRBV20-1 with TRBJ2-5, with 12 bases that match TRBD2. The CDR3 is 17 residues long. The V gene's germline CDR1 is DFQATT and CDR2 SNEGSKA (reference sequence). Unmatched junction bases numbered 12, after V lost 3 bases and J lost 4 bases. CDR3 in DNA: TGCAGTGCTAGCCATAGGACTAGCGGGGAACGGGGAGAGACCCAGTACTTC. Its protein product is CSASHRTSGERGETQYF.

This clonotype was detected ten times or more. The chain carries TRBV5-1 and TRBJ2-5; D is uncertain. The CDR3 has 16 amino acids. CDR1 and CDR2 from the germline V gene are SGHRS and YFSETQ. Trimming took off 5 bases at V and 4 bases at J, with 21 bases between the two ends. The CDR3 DNA reads as TGCGCCAGCAGTTTCATGGAAGCCCGTACGGGAGAGACCCAGTACTTC. It is translated as CASSFMEARTGETQYF.

This clonotype was recorded at least ten times. The rearrangement links TRBV20-1 to TRBJ1-1, with 7 positions matching TRBD1. Trimming cost V 4 bases and J 3 bases; bases outside gene matches: 2. Germline CDR1 and CDR2: DFQATT and SNEGSKA (reference sequence). The length of the CDR3 is 12 residues. CDR3 bases: TGCAGTGCTAACAGGGGCGACACTGAAGCTTTCTTT. The encoded protein is CSANRGDTEAFF.

This clonotype was seen ten or more times. The rearrangement links TRBV5-1 to TRBJ1-5, with 7 positions matching TRBD1. The germline V gene has CDR1 SGHRS and CDR2 YFSETQ. This CDR3 has 13 residues. Germline trimming cut 6 bases from V and 4 bases from J; bases unmatched to any gene: 4. The CDR3 coding sequence is TGCGCCAGCACAGGGGGTGGGAATCAGCCCCAGCATTTT. Encoded protein: CASTGGGNQPQHF. The full variable domain, its missing parts supplied by reference TRBV5-1 and TRBJ1-5, is KAGVTQTPRYLIKTRGQQVTLSCSPISGHRSVSWYQQTPGQGLQFLFEYFSETQRNKGNFPGRFSGRQFSNSRSEMNVSTLELGDSALYLCASTGGGNQPQHFGDGTRLSIL.

The V call is TRBV29-1, the J call TRBJ2-3; D tentatively reads TRBD1 or TRBD2 (6 bases each). CDR3 length: 13 residues. Germline assignment: CDR1 SQVTM and CDR2 ANQGSEA. Deletions cut 7 bases from V and 0 bases from J, with 11 bases between. CDR3 DNA: TGCAGCGGAGAGGGGGGAAGCACAGATACGCAGTATTTT. Amino acids: CSGEGGSTDTQYF.

This clonotype was seen many times. The chain employs TRBV5-6 and TRBJ2-3; 9 bases are shared with TRBD2. CDR3 length equals 15 residues. V lost 4 bases and J lost 2; bases outside the gene matches: 5. Germline loops: CDR1 SGHDT, CDR2 YYEEEE. The CDR3 bases are TGTGCCAGCAGCCTGACTAGCGGAACCACAGATACGCAGTATTTT. Protein: CASSLTSGTTDTQYF.

This clonotype was found many times. The chain employs TRBV5-1 and TRBJ2-2, with a tentative D call TRBD1 (7 bases). Germline CDR1 SGHRS, CDR2 YFSETQ. This CDR3 comprises 16 residues. V lost 0 bases and J 3 bases, leaving 12 bases between the germline ends. CDR3 in DNA: TGCGCCAGCAGCTTGGCAGGGGGAGGCGACACCGGGGAGCTGTTTTTT. This encodes CASSLAGGGDTGELFF.

This clonotype has only a few counts. The CDR3 spells CASSPRGGAYNEQFF. The CDR3 nucleotides are TGTGCCAGCAGCCCCCGGGGGGGGGCGTACAATGAGCAGTTCTTC. The J gene is TRBJ2-1, the V gene TRBV13; TRBD2 matches 8 bases. CDR1 is PRHDT, CDR2 FYEKMQ, per germline (reference sequence). The CDR3 runs to 15 residues. With V trimmed by 5 bases and J by 4 bases, 7 bases remained unmatched.

CDR3 sequence: CASSPRDRSEQYF. Written as DNA, the CDR3 is TGTGCCAGCAGCCCCCGAGATCGTAGCGAGCAGTACTTC. The genes are TRBV7-8 and TRBJ2-7, with D uncertain. Germline V gene sequence: CDR1 SGHVS, CDR2 FQNEAQ. V was trimmed by 5 bases and J by 6 bases, leaving 14 bases between them. The CDR3 spans 13 residues.

This clonotype showed up just a few times. The chain uses TRBV12-3 or TRBV12-4 and TRBJ1-1; TRBD1 is a possible D gene (5 bases). This CDR3 comprises 15 residues. V shed 2 bases and J shed 1 base, with 11 bases lying between them. CDR3 in amino acids: CASSLKGRANTEAFF. CDR3 in DNA: TGTGCCAGCAGTTTAAAGGGCAGGGCGAACACTGAAGCTTTCTTT.

The chain joins TRBV24-1 to TRBJ2-7, with D perhaps matching TRBD1 (6 bases). This CDR3 has 13 residues. V shed 5 bases and J shed 2 bases, with 9 bases lying between them. Germline lookup yields CDR1 KGHDR and CDR2 SFDVKD. Written as DNA, the CDR3 is TGTGCCACCAGTGGTGGGGGCGCCTACGAGCAGTACTTC. Its protein product is CATSGGGAYEQYF.

This clonotype showed up many times. The CDR3 bases are TGTGCCAGCAGCTTAGCGTTCTATGAGCAGTTCTTC. Translation gives CASSLAFYEQFF. This sequence joins TRBV11-2 and TRBJ2-1; D is unclear. There are 12 residues in the CDR3. Germline V gives CDR1 SGHAT, CDR2 FQNNGV. Trimming pared 1 base from V and 8 bases from J, leaving 6 bases between.

This clonotype was counted many times. This chain uses TRBV11-2 with TRBJ2-3; D is unresolved. In germline, CDR1 is SGHAT, CDR2 FQNNGV. V shed 0 bases and J shed 2 bases, with 9 bases lying between them. The CDR3 sequence is 15 residues long. The CDR3 is CASSLDSGSTDTQYF. CDR3 nucleotides: TGTGCCAGCAGCTTAGATTCTGGATCCACAGATACGCAGTATTTT.

Many counts were recorded for this clonotype. The V and J genes are TRBV10-2 and TRBJ1-1; D is ambiguous. Trimming took off 7 bases at V and 6 bases at J, with 9 bases between the two ends. CDR1 and CDR2 (germline): WSHSY, SAAADI. The CDR3 consists of 11 residues. CDR3 sequence reads: CASTLGAEAFF. For the CDR3, the DNA is TGCGCCAGCACCCTCGGCGCTGAAGCTTTCTTT.

This clonotype was seen many times. The CDR3 region has the DNA TGTGCCAGCAGCTCGATCGGACGAAGCTATGGCTACACCTTC. Translated, it gives CASSSIGRSYGYTF. This chain connects TRBV7-2 to TRBJ1-2, with D hard to call. With 4 bases removed from V and 4 bases from J, the gap between germline ends came to 13 bases. Germline values: CDR1 SGHTA, CDR2 FQGNSA. The CDR3 covers 14 residues.

This clonotype has at least ten counts. The chain recombines TRBV7-2 with TRBJ2-4; TRBD2 is a possible D gene (6 bases). Germline values: CDR1 SGHTA, CDR2 FQGNSA. V lost 0 bases and J lost 6, with 15 bases in between. This CDR3 is built from 16 residues. In nucleotides, the CDR3 is TGTGCCAGCAGCTTAGCGGGGGGTTTTAATAGAAACATTCAGTACTTC. Translating it yields CASSLAGGFNRNIQYF.

This clonotype was seen only a few times. The chain recombines TRBV10-3 with TRBJ2-1; 7 bases agree with TRBD1. CDR3 length: 14 residues. With V trimmed by 6 bases and J by 1 base, 3 bases remained unmatched. Germline lookup yields CDR1 ENHRY and CDR2 SYGVKD. The CDR3 nucleotides are TGTGCCATCAGCCCGGGACAGTCCTACAATGAGCAGTTCTTC. It yields the protein CAISPGQSYNEQFF.

This clonotype was seen ten or more times. The gene calls are TRBV6-5 and TRBJ1-2, with a possible D match to TRBD1 (6 bases). CDR3 size: 15 residues. V dropped 2 bases and J dropped 4 bases, with 14 bases sitting between them. CDR1 and CDR2 (germline): MNHEY, SVGAGI. Written as DNA, the CDR3 is TGTGCCAGCAGTTACGCTCCAACGGACAGCTATGGCTACACCTTC. Amino acids: CASSYAPTDSYGYTF.

This clonotype was detected a few times. The chain combines TRBV20-1 with TRBJ1-5; D is unresolved. The V gene's germline CDR1 is DFQATT and CDR2 SNEGSKA (reference sequence). Trimming removed 0 bases from V and 2 bases from J, with 5 bases in between. The CDR3 has 13 amino acids. This chain's CDR3 is CSARDLGNQPQHF. The CDR3 DNA is TGCAGTGCTAGAGATCTCGGCAATCAGCCCCAGCATTTT.

This clonotype has a count of ten or more. V and J are TRBV6-1 and TRBJ2-3; D remains ambiguous. This CDR3 is 17 amino acids long. V lost 6 bases, J lost 1 base, and 20 bases lay in between. Germline CDR1 is MNHNS and CDR2 is SASEGT. The chain's CDR3 is CASRPRKTTLGTDTQYF. CDR3 nucleotides: TGTGCCAGCAGGCCCAGAAAGACGACCCTCGGCACAGATACGCAGTATTTT.

This clonotype has a count of ten or more. The chain couples TRBV9 to TRBJ2-2, with TRBD1 matching over 7 bases. V lost 2 bases, J lost 0 bases, and 1 base stayed unmatched. The germline V gene has CDR1 SGDLS and CDR2 YYNGEE. The CDR3 contains 15 residues. The CDR3 spells CASSVGQTNTGELFF. CDR3 coding DNA: TGTGCCAGCAGCGTGGGACAGACGAACACCGGGGAGCTGTTTTTT.

The sample holds many counts of this clonotype. This sequence joins TRBV24-1 and TRBJ2-1; a possible D gene is TRBD2 (5 bases). Trimming left V 4 bases short and J 0 bases short, with 9 bases between. The CDR3 covers 15 residues. CDR1 is KGHDR and CDR2 is SFDVKD in the germline V gene. In DNA form, the CDR3 reads TGTGCCACCAGTGAGCGAACTAGCTCCTACAATGAGCAGTTCTTC. It translates to CATSERTSSYNEQFF.